The clone carrying this T cell receptor (beta chain) was counted only a few times. The data were taken from a study of blood T cell repertoires in COVID-19. Study-wide context: COVID-19 samples, acute and convalescent, were from the United States, Italy and Spain. The analysed material was cDNA or gDNA that came from T cells, B-cell-depleted T cells, or PBMCs.

In the source study's methods: Estimation of nucleated cell counts relied on the amplification of reference gene primers. Sequencing was performed with immunoSEQ multiplex PCR; in TCRdb, only in-frame clones are kept and a portion is missing. The V and J calls and the clone size are those of that table, but D and trimming were determined from the DNA. The repertoire consists of about 240,000 clones, with 75% to 90% occurring once and the leading ten covering roughly 12%. The CDR3 loop spans 14 amino acids. V dropped 2 bases and J dropped 6 bases, with 14 bases sitting between them. Germline V gene data show CDR1 as MNHEY and CDR2 as SVGAGI.

Specimen: peripheral blood. V is TRBV6-5 and J is TRBJ2-7; D might be TRBD1 (7 bases). The origin of this receptor is a woman aged 60-75 years with active or convalescent COVID-19. The DNA of the CDR3 is TGTGCCAGCAGTTACGCCAGGGGGGCGGCCGAGCAGTACTTC. Its translation: CASSYARGAAEQYF.